This passage covers 14 T cell receptor beta chains from one sample sequenced in a study of CD8+CD57+ T cells in acquired aplastic anemia. CDR3 and TCR beta VDJ profiling relied on a genomic DNA template. MiXCR, run by TCRdb on the reads, gives a single entry per CDR3 protein. The table includes around 230,000 distinct CDR3 sequences, over 60% detected once. What was sequenced was sorted CD4+, CD8+, or CD8+CD57+ T cells (not recorded which) from PBMCs. These receptors all stem from a human donor in good health.

This clonotype was counted between two and nine times. The gene calls are TRBV20-1 and TRBJ2-5; tentatively, D is TRBD1 (6 bases). V dropped 2 bases and J dropped 6 bases, with 10 bases sitting between them. Germline-derived CDR1 and CDR2 are DFQATT and SNEGSKA (reference sequence). The CDR3 has 12 amino acids. Here the CDR3 reads CSARSRGQTQYF. In DNA form, the CDR3 reads TGCAGTGCTAGAAGCAGGGGACAGACCCAGTACTTC.

This clonotype has only one observation. Germline and junction disagree at one end, which may indicate a read error. The rearrangement uses TRBV12-3 or TRBV12-4 and TRBJ2-2; D is possibly TRBD2 (6 bases). The CDR3 is 14 residues long. The chain's CDR3 is CANSSGAGAGELFF. Written as DNA, the CDR3 is TGTGCCAACAGTTCGGGAGCTGGGGCCGGGGAGCTGTTTTTT.

This clonotype has at least ten counts. The chain is built from TRBV12-3 or TRBV12-4 and TRBJ1-5; no reliable D call. V lost 8 bases to trimming and J lost 2 bases, with 13 bases between them. The CDR3 has 14 residues. Here the CDR3 reads CASEDPIGNQPQHF. The CDR3 DNA reads as TGTGCCAGCGAAGACCCAATCGGCAATCAGCCCCAGCATTTT.

The chain uses TRBV2 and TRBJ1-5; D remains unclear. Per the germline V gene, CDR1 is SNHLY and CDR2 is FYNNEI. Trimming shortened V by 5 bases and J by 2 bases, and 10 bases separated the two germline ends. This CDR3 spans 14 amino acids. The CDR3 DNA reads TGTGCCAGCAGTAACGGGTATGGCAATCAGCCCCAGCATTTT. Protein: CASSNGYGNQPQHF.

CDR3 sequence (DNA): TGCGCCAGCACCGGTGGCTATGGCTACACCTTC. Its protein is CASTGGYGYTF. The chain joins TRBV5-1 to TRBJ1-2; D is unresolved. Looked up from germline, CDR1 is SGHRS and CDR2 is YFSETQ. The CDR3 is 11 amino acids. Trimming stripped 6 bases from V and 4 bases from J, with 7 bases between.

The CDR3 protein is CSATTSNTIYF. The CDR3 DNA is TGCAGTGCCACGACATCCAACACCATATATTTT. This chain links TRBV20-1 with TRBJ1-3; D unresolved. The length of the CDR3 is 11 residues. Germline CDR1 reads DFQATT; CDR2 reads SNEGSKA (reference sequence). V gave up 6 bases and J gave up 7 bases, with 10 bases separating them.

This clonotype was observed many times. The CDR3 DNA sequence: TGTGCCAGCAGGGTAGGGGGTGGCGAGCAGTACTTC. This codes for CASRVGGGEQYF. V usage is TRBV27 and J usage is TRBJ2-7; possible D gene TRBD1, 6 bases. This CDR3 spans 12 amino acids. V was pared by 6 bases and J by 6 bases, with 12 bases between. Looked up from germline, CDR1 is MNHEY and CDR2 is SMNVEV (reference sequence).

The J gene is TRBJ2-7, the V gene TRBV2; D is perhaps TRBD1 or TRBD2 (6 bases each). V lost 8 bases and J lost 3, with 14 bases in between. Germline assignment: CDR1 SNHLY and CDR2 FYNNEI. This CDR3 has 13 residues. The CDR3 region is CASGGGTSYEQYF. The CDR3 DNA is TGTGCCAGCGGGGGCGGGACAAGCTACGAGCAGTACTTC.

This clonotype was observed many times. The chain is built from TRBV18 and TRBJ1-2; D ambiguous. The CDR3 contains 11 residues. V shed 2 bases and J shed 6 bases, with 4 bases lying between them. Germline values: CDR1 KGHSH, CDR2 LQKENI. CDR3 nucleotide sequence: TGTGCCAGCTCACCAGGGGATGGCTACACCTTC. This sequence encodes CASSPGDGYTF.

The chain couples TRBV10-3 to TRBJ1-6; D possibly corresponds to TRBD1 (5 bases). Germline lookup yields CDR1 ENHRY and CDR2 SYGVKD. The CDR3 runs 16 residues. The ends were cut back, 1 base at V and 10 bases at J, with 17 bases in the middle. In DNA, the CDR3 is TGTGCCATCAGTGAGTTCGGGGGTAGATCGGGATCACCCCTCCACTTT. Encoded protein: CAISEFGGRSGSPLHF.

On this clonotype itself: This may come from a read error, since a much larger clone is one base off. This chain links TRBV7-3 with TRBJ2-1, with TRBD1 identical over 8 bases. The CDR3 has 14 amino acids. Germline V gives CDR1 SGHTA, CDR2 FQGTGA. CDR3 sequence: CASSPGTGGNERFF. The CDR3 region has the DNA TGCGCCAGCAGCCCCGGGACAGGAGGTAATGAGCGGTTCTTC.

The rearrangement links TRBV29-1 to TRBJ1-4; D unresolved. The CDR3 is 10 residues long. With 7 bases removed from V and 8 bases from J, the gap between germline ends came to 8 bases. Germline CDR1 SQVTM, CDR2 ANQGSEA. The CDR3 loop reads CSAFGEKLFF. As DNA, the CDR3 is TGCAGCGCCTTTGGGGAAAAACTGTTTTTT.

The chain uses TRBV3-1 and TRBJ2-5; D uncertain. Deletions cut 5 bases from V and 1 base from J, with 11 bases between. The germline V gene has CDR1 LGHDT and CDR2 YNNKEL (reference sequence). CDR3 length: 14 amino acids. The DNA for the CDR3 is TGTGCCAGCAGCTTGCCCCACTTCCAAGAGACCCAGTACTTC. It codes for CASSLPHFQETQYF.

The CDR3 coding sequence is TGTGCCAGCAGAAGAGACCTCCAAGAGACCCAGTACTTC. Translating it yields CASRRDLQETQYF. The chain uses TRBV12-3 or TRBV12-4 and TRBJ2-5; D is uncertain. The CDR3 length is 13 residues. Deletions cut 6 bases from V and 1 base from J, with 9 bases between.